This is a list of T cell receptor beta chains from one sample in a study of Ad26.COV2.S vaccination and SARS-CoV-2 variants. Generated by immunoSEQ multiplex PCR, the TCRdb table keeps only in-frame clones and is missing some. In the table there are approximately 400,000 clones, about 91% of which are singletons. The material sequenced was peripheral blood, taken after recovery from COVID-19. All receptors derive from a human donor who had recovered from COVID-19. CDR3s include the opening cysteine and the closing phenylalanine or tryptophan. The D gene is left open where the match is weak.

DNA: TGTGCCAGCAGCATTCAGGGCAACACTGAAGCTTTCTTT
CDR3: CASSIQGNTEAFF
V: TRBV7-3
length: 13
J: TRBJ1-1
D: .

DNA: TGTGCCAGCAGCTTTCAATCCCCTTCTTCCAATGAGCAGTTCTTC
CDR3: CASSFQSPSSNEQFF
V: TRBV7-9
length: 15
J: TRBJ2-1
D: .

DNA: TGTGCCAGCAGCCCTCTTCGGGGGGGCCTCAATGAGCAGTTCTTC
CDR3: CASSPLRGGLNEQFF
V: TRBV11-2
length: 15
J: TRBJ2-1
D: TRBD2

DNA: TGTGCCAGCAGTTTAATAGCGGGGGAGCAGTACTTC
CDR3: CASSLIAGEQYF
V: TRBV27
length: 12
J: TRBJ2-7
D: TRBD2

DNA: TGTGCCAGCAGCCACCCAGGGGGGTTCTATGGCTACACCTTC
CDR3: CASSHPGGFYGYTF
V: TRBV7-9
length: 14
J: TRBJ1-2
D: TRBD1

DNA: TGCGCCAGCAGCTTGGGTTGGGGCGATGAGCAGTTCTTC
CDR3: CASSLGWGDEQFF
V: TRBV5-1
length: 13
J: TRBJ2-1
D: .

DNA: TGTGCCAGCAGCCAAGTGGGGGGCGCCGGGACTGAAGCTTTCTTT
CDR3: CASSQVGGAGTEAFF
V: TRBV3-1/TRBV3-2
length: 15
J: TRBJ1-1
D: .

DNA: TGTGCCAGCAGCTTCCAAAAACCAGATACGCAGTATTTT
CDR3: CASSFQKPDTQYF
V: TRBV7-8
length: 13
J: TRBJ2-3
D: .

DNA: TGCAGCGTCCAGGGACAGGCGGGCACTGAAGCTTTCTTT
CDR3: CSVQGQAGTEAFF
V: TRBV29-1
length: 13
J: TRBJ1-1
D: TRBD1

DNA: TGTGCCAGCAGCTTAGGGGGGTATAATGAAAAACTGTTTTTT
CDR3: CASSLGGYNEKLFF
V: TRBV5-6
length: 14
J: TRBJ1-4
D: .

DNA: TGTGCCAGCAGCTTATACGCCCAGGGGGCGGGGGGGAGCTCCTACGAGCAGTACTTC
CDR3: CASSLYAQGAGGSSYEQYF
V: TRBV7-2
length: 19
J: TRBJ2-7
D: .

DNA: TGTGCCAGTGTGGGCCAGATTGAGGGCCGCCTTAACTATGGCTACACCTTC
CDR3: CASVGQIEGRLNYGYTF
V: TRBV19
length: 17
J: TRBJ1-2
D: .

DNA: TGTGCCAGCAGCCAAATAAAGGGTGGCTACACCTTC
CDR3: CASSQIKGGYTF
V: TRBV3-1/TRBV3-2
length: 12
J: TRBJ1-2
D: .

DNA: TGTGCCAGCAGCTTAGACCGGGGTGGAGGGGAGCTGTTTTTT
CDR3: CASSLDRGGGELFF
V: TRBV11-2
length: 14
J: TRBJ2-2
D: .

DNA: TGTGCCAGCAGACGCGGACAGGGGGCCACTGAAGCTTTCTTT
CDR3: CASRRGQGATEAFF
V: TRBV6-5
length: 14
J: TRBJ1-1
D: TRBD1

DNA: TGTGCCAGCAGGCCTATTAAACACCACCCGGCTTTCTTT
CDR3: CASRPIKHHPAFF
V: TRBV12-3/TRBV12-4
length: 13
J: TRBJ1-1
D: .